This T cell receptor beta chain was found in a study of siplizumab effects on memory and regulatory T cells. Assay used: immunoSEQ multiplex PCR; TCRdb lists only in-frame clones, some missing. The sample has roughly 100,000 clones; just over 90% are singletons. Per the germline V gene, CDR1 is PRHDT and CDR2 is FYEKMQ (reference sequence). With V trimmed by 6 bases and J by 7 bases, 14 bases remained unmatched. The CDR3 consists of 15 residues. Study-level points and caveats: Mapping to unstimulated subsets was achieved for only a minor fraction of alloreactive clones. Siplizumab caused a significant drop in alloreactive sequences traceable to unstimulated CD4+ memory cells.

Points on this clone: Its antigen is unidentified.

The chain couples TRBV13 to TRBJ2-5; TRBD1 matches at 7 bases. The receptor comes from a human donor in good health. The sequenced material came from CD4+ T cells sorted from blood. The CDR3 here is CASRYEGARYGTQYF. CDR3 bases: TGTGCCAGCAGATATGAGGGGGCGCGGTATGGGACCCAGTACTTC.